This T cell receptor (beta chain) was observed in a study of T cells in Graves' hyperthyroidism and ophthalmopathy. Amplification yielded TCR beta CDR3 regions, with RNA transcripts as the source. The HTBI set primed first-round TCR CDR3 RT-PCR. TCRdb analysed the multiplex PCR reads with MiXCR anew, one entry per CDR3 protein. The repertoire has approximately 350,000 distinct CDR3 sequences, 15% of them found once; the top ten carry roughly 19%. Every diagnosis used clinical symptoms, serum thyroxine and TRAb, thyroid ultrasound and orbital computed tomography. This clonotype has only a few counts. Looked up from germline, CDR1 is SGDLS and CDR2 is YYNGEE. V shed 2 bases, J shed 9 bases, and the junction held 4 bases outside the gene matches. The CDR3 extends over 13 amino acids.

This sequence was found in a woman aged 55-69 years with Graves' ophthalmopathy. V gene TRBV9 combines with J gene TRBJ2-3; 9 bases map to TRBD2. Sequenced input: blood. Here the CDR3 DNA reads TGTGCCAGCAGCGTTCTGCGGGAGGGGACGCAGTATTTT. Protein sequence: CASSVLREGTQYF.